The present entry profiles one T cell receptor beta chain with its context. As yet, its antigen is unknown. The data originate from a study of T cells in Graves' hyperthyroidism and ophthalmopathy. Study-level results: For ophthalmopathy, model prediction preceded onset by a median about 6 months.

The TCR beta CDR3 regions underwent amplification using RNA transcripts as the source. The TCR CDR3 was amplified in a first-round RT-PCR using the HTBI primer set. TCRdb re-analysed the multiplex PCR reads in MiXCR, keeping a single row per CDR3 protein. The table has roughly 700,000 distinct CDR3 sequences, about a third seen once. The length of the CDR3 is 15 residues. Trimming cost V 5 bases and J 6 bases, with 20 bases left between them. Germline V gene sequence: CDR1 SGHRS, CDR2 YFSETQ. This receptor was obtained from a woman aged 40 to 55 with Graves' hyperthyroidism. The sample consisted of blood. The rearrangement uses TRBV5-1 and TRBJ1-1; no reliable D call. The CDR3 spells CASRLSRGNFAEAFF. The CDR3 DNA is TGCGCCAGCAGACTATCCCGAGGGAATTTCGCTGAAGCTTTCTTT.